The present entry profiles one T cell receptor (beta chain) with its context. Its antigen remains unidentified. At one boundary the junction diverges from the germline segment, which might be a read error. This specimen comes from a study of read filtering for tumor transcriptome and immune sequencing. Study-level results: Sorted CD138-negative bone marrow cells were not purified T cells.

The CDR3 runs to 14 residues. The germline V gene has CDR1 SEHNR and CDR2 FQNEAQ (reference sequence). This library used about 400 ng RNA and molecular barcoded adaptors spanning alpha/delta and beta/gamma chains. MiXCR, applied by TCRdb to the reads, yields one record per CDR3 protein. The sample lists about 48,000 distinct CDR3 sequences; roughly 19% were seen once. Every patient had bone marrow sampled while the disease was active. The genes are TRBV7-9 and TRBJ2-7, with 12 bases identical to TRBD2. Sequenced input: a population of CD138-negative cells sorted from bone marrow. The clonotype was recovered from a donor aged 40 or over with multiple myeloma. CDR3 residues: CTSSATSGSYEQYF. The CDR3 DNA reads TGCACCAGCAGCGCGACTAGCGGGAGTTACGAGCAGTACTTC.